What follows is one TCR beta chain and its context. The data originate from a study of shared clonotypes between healthy human individuals. The V gene lost 4 bases and the J gene lost 5 bases, with 24 bases spanning the gap. Germline loops: CDR1 LNHDA, CDR2 SQIVND (reference sequence). CDR3 size: 18 residues. The assay was immunoSEQ multiplex PCR, and TCRdb's table has in-frame clones only and misses some. The sample carries about 2.3 million clones, 85% to 95% recorded once. The receptor comes from a man aged 18 to 30 in good health. Some clones in this sample may be carry-over from other donors' samples. This chain uses TRBV19 with TRBJ1-5, with D maybe TRBD1 (5 bases). Sequences were obtained from naive CD4+ T cells from PBMCs. Documented subset: CD45RA+ positively selected. The CDR3 here is CASSRGGPWQQTDQPQHF. The CDR3, as DNA: TGTGCCAGTAGTAGGGGCGGTCCGTGGCAGCAGACAGATCAGCCCCAGCATTTT.